This T cell receptor beta chain was sequenced in a study of Ad26.COV2.S vaccination and SARS-CoV-2 variants. Study context: Participants got Ad26.COV2.S intramuscularly, once or twice 56 days apart. Study results and caveats: Post-vaccination breadth of spike-specific CD8+ and CD4+ T cell responses was reportedly substantial.

CDR3 length equals 14 residues. Per the germline V gene, CDR1 is MGHRA and CDR2 is YSYEKL. J was trimmed by 6 bases and V by 3 bases; bases with no gene match: 6. Regarding this clone: No antigen is known for it.

Assay used: immunoSEQ multiplex PCR; TCRdb lists only in-frame clones, some missing. The sample lists around 500,000 clones, about 88% seen once, with about 1.5% in the top ten. The treatment is: about 20 received Ad26.COV2.S at low or high dose, single or two shots; about 5 received placebo; per-sample allocation not given. Sampling was done on day 63 after the first vaccine or placebo injection. Vaccination used an Ad26 vector expressing Wuhan-strain SARS-CoV-2 spike. Sample: peripheral blood, taken in a trial of Ad26.COV2.S vaccine versus placebo. This clonotype was obtained from a person aged 18-60 years who received the Ad26.COV2.S COVID-19 vaccine or a placebo. This chain links TRBV4-1 with TRBJ1-1; 8 bases align to TRBD1. Written as DNA, the CDR3 is TGCGCCAGCAGCCAGCTAGGGACAGGACCTGAAGCTTTCTTT. The encoded protein is CASSQLGTGPEAFF.